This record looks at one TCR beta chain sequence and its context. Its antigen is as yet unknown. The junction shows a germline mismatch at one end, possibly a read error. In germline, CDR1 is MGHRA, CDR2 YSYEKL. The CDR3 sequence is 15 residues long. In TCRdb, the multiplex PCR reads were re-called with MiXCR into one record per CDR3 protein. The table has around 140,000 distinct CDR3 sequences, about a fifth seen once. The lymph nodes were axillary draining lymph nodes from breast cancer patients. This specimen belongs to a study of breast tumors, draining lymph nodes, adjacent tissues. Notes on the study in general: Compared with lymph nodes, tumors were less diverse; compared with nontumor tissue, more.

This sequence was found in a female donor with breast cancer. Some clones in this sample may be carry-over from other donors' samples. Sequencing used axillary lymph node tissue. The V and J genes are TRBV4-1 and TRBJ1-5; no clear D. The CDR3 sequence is CAGSQDPGFYQPQHF. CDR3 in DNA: TGCGCCGGCAGCCAAGATCCGGGGTTTTATCAGCCCCAGCATTTT.